The 21 T cell receptor beta chains given below trace back to one sample, sequenced in a study of prognosis after radiotherapy for stage I lung cancer. Two-round multiplex PCR on genomic DNA was the method by which TCR beta CDR3 was amplified. TRBV and TRBJ genes each had their own specific primers in first-round PCR. In TCRdb, the multiplex PCR reads were re-called with MiXCR into one record per CDR3 protein. Among about 17,000 distinct CDR3 sequences, 44% were seen once, and the ten largest hold about two fifths. Sequenced material: PBMCs, taken before or after stereotactic body radiation therapy (not recorded which). The receptors shown here come from a donor at least 50 years old with non-small cell lung cancer.

As regards this clonotype: This is likely an artifact of a read error, given a far larger clone one base away. The rearrangement links TRBV6-5 to TRBJ2-5; possibly TRBD1 or TRBD2 for D (5 bases each). The CDR3 loop spans 14 amino acids. The V gene's germline CDR1 is MNHEY and CDR2 SVGAGI. V was pared by 4 bases and J by 1 base, with 10 bases between. CDR3 residues: CASSFWGSQETQYF. CDR3 sequence (DNA): TGTGCCAGCAGTTTCTGGGGGTCCCAAGAGACCCAGTACTTC.

This clonotype appeared many times. The chain links TRBV28 to TRBJ1-6; TRBD1 is a possible D gene (6 bases). This CDR3 has 18 residues. Trimming stripped 5 bases from V and 0 bases from J, with 17 bases between. Germline V gene data show CDR1 as MDHEN and CDR2 as SYDVKM. In DNA, the CDR3 is TGTGCCAGCAGTCTGGGGCTCGGCAGGGGCTCCTATAATTCACCCCTCCACTTT. Its translation is CASSLGLGRGSYNSPLHF.

Notes on this clonotype: A far larger clone is a single base away, which makes a read error likely. This chain connects TRBV20-1 to TRBJ1-2, with D unresolved. Germline V gives CDR1 DFQATT, CDR2 SNEGSKA (reference sequence). This CDR3 has 12 residues. In DNA form, the CDR3 reads TGCAGCGTTGTTGATTACGACTATGGCTACACCTTC. This translates into CSVVDYDYGYTF.

The chain uses TRBV15 and TRBJ2-5, with D uncertain. This CDR3 is 13 amino acids long. Germline loops: CDR1 LNHNV, CDR2 YYDKDF (reference sequence). Deletions cut 0 bases from V and 4 bases from J, with 6 bases between. The CDR3 coding sequence is TGTGCCACCAGCAGAGATAGACGAGAGACCCAGTACTTC. Protein product: CATSRDRRETQYF.

Concerning this clonotype itself: A far larger clone differs by one base, so this is likely a read error. The chain combines TRBV11-2 with TRBJ2-7, with TRBD1 as a possible D gene (5 bases). The CDR3 consists of 17 residues. Per the germline V gene, CDR1 is SGHAT and CDR2 is FQNNGV. Trimming left V 4 bases short and J 3 bases short, with 22 bases between. Here the CDR3 DNA reads TGTGCCAGCAGCTACGACCCGCTGCGCGTGGACAACTACGAGCAGTACTTC. Its translation is CASSYDPLRVDNYEQYF.

This clonotype has a count of ten or more. The chain combines TRBV20-1 with TRBJ2-3; TRBD1 matches at 7 bases. Germline trimming cut 7 bases from V and 2 bases from J; bases unmatched to any gene: 12. The CDR3 sequence is 15 residues long. CDR1 DFQATT and CDR2 SNEGSKA come from the germline V gene (reference sequence). Here the CDR3 DNA reads TGCAGTGTCCCCGGCACAGGGGACACCACAGATACGCAGTATTTT. Translating gives CSVPGTGDTTDTQYF.

This clonotype is medium-sized (0.01 to 0.1%) by share. This chain connects TRBV2 to TRBJ2-7, with D possibly TRBD2 on 6 matching bases. This CDR3 has 14 amino acids. Between the trimmed V and J ends, which lost 6 bases and 0 bases, there was a span of 12 bases. The germline V gene encodes CDR1 SNHLY and CDR2 FYNNEI. This CDR3 reads CASRPRLDSYEQYF. In DNA, the CDR3 is TGTGCCAGCAGGCCTAGACTAGACTCCTACGAGCAGTACTTC.

The gene calls are TRBV5-1 and TRBJ1-3; no firm D call. Germline V gene sequence: CDR1 SGHRS, CDR2 YFSETQ. CDR3 length equals 13 residues. The germline V and J ends were trimmed by 6 bases and 8 bases, with 15 bases remaining between them. Written as DNA, the CDR3 is TGCGCCAGCATCAGTGACGGCGCGGACACCATATATTTT. This encodes CASISDGADTIYF.

By frequency in the sample, this clonotype is medium-sized (0.01 to 0.1%). This rearrangement joins TRBV6-1 to TRBJ1-2, with D possibly being TRBD1 (6 bases). V was pared by 0 bases and J by 6 bases, with 14 bases between. This CDR3 has 15 amino acids. Germline V gene lookup returns CDR1 MNHNS and CDR2 SASEGT. The CDR3 nucleotides are TGTGCCAGCAGTGAAGCATCGGGCAGGGGCCATGGCTACACCTTC. Translated: CASSEASGRGHGYTF.

This clonotype was counted ten times or more. The V and J genes are TRBV14 and TRBJ2-3; D might be TRBD2 (6 bases). The germline V gene encodes CDR1 SGHDN and CDR2 FVKESK. CDR3 length equals 14 residues. Trimming cost V 6 bases and J 2 bases, with 12 bases left between them. The CDR3 reads CASRASDYTDTQYF. The CDR3 coding sequence is TGTGCCAGCAGGGCTAGCGACTACACAGATACGCAGTATTTT. The entire variable domain, with the rest obtained from reference TRBV14 and TRBJ2-3, is as follows: EAGVTQFPSHSVIEKGQTVTLRCDPISGHDNLYWYRRVMGKEIKFLLHFVKESKQDESGMPNNRFLAERTGGTYSTLKVQPAELEDSGVYFCASRASDYTDTQYFGPGTRLTVL.

This clonotype has ten or more counts. The chain joins TRBV5-1 to TRBJ1-1, with D uncertain. CDR1 and CDR2 (germline): SGHRS, YFSETQ. Deletions cut 0 bases from V and 0 bases from J, with 6 bases between. This CDR3 is 14 amino acids long. CDR3 residues: CASSLAALNTEAFF. DNA for the CDR3: TGCGCCAGCAGCTTGGCCGCTCTGAACACTGAAGCTTTCTTT.

The chain combines TRBV20-1 with TRBJ2-5; D uncertain. This CDR3 region has 12 residues. The germline CDR1 and CDR2 sequences are DFQATT and SNEGSKA (reference sequence). Trimming left V 3 bases short and J 1 base short, with 6 bases between. CDR3 bases: TGCAGTGCTAGGTACGGCCAAGAGACCCAGTACTTC. Its protein is CSARYGQETQYF.

This clonotype came up once. The V call is TRBV6-2 or TRBV6-3, the J call TRBJ2-1; D is undetermined. The CDR3 is 16 residues long. Germline CDR1 MNHEY, CDR2 SVGEGT. With 7 bases removed from V and 2 bases from J, the gap between germline ends came to 18 bases. In nucleotides, the CDR3 is TGTGCCAGCACTCCTCGGACCGCCGGAGCCTACAATGAGCAGTTCTTC. Translated: CASTPRTAGAYNEQFF.

This clonotype has at least ten counts. The chain joins TRBV3-1 to TRBJ1-5; no definite D call. CDR1 and CDR2 (germline): LGHDT, YNNKEL (reference sequence). The ends were cut back, 2 bases at V and 5 bases at J, with 4 bases in the middle. The CDR3 totals 12 residues. Here the CDR3 DNA reads TGTGCCAGCAGCCAATCCGATCAGCCCCAGCATTTT. Translating it yields CASSQSDQPQHF.

The chain joins TRBV12-3 or TRBV12-4 to TRBJ2-7; D is unresolved. CDR3 size: 13 residues. Trimming removed 3 bases at V and 3 bases at J, with 9 bases between. For the CDR3, the DNA is TGTGCCAGCAGTTTGTACCTTGACTACGAGCAGTACTTC. Amino acid sequence: CASSLYLDYEQYF.

This clonotype appeared many times. The J gene is TRBJ1-1, the V gene TRBV6-1, with D possibly TRBD1 on 5 matching bases. Germline CDR1 MNHNS, CDR2 SASEGT. The V and J ends lost 0 bases and 11 bases respectively, with 19 bases between them. The CDR3 is 15 amino acids. DNA of the CDR3: TGTGCCAGCAGTGAAGCTGTGAGACAAACGGGGGAGGCTTTCTTT. It is translated as CASSEAVRQTGEAFF.

This clonotype occurred many times. This chain connects TRBV6-2 or TRBV6-3 to TRBJ2-3; no definite D call. CDR1 is MNHEY and CDR2 is SVGEGT in the germline V gene. The CDR3 has 15 amino acids. The V end was cut by 2 bases, the J end by 1 base, with 10 bases between. The chain's CDR3 is CASSYLGKGTDTQYF. The CDR3 DNA reads as TGTGCCAGCAGTTACCTGGGGAAGGGCACAGATACGCAGTATTTT.

In its sample, this clonotype was seen many times. V is TRBV12-3 or TRBV12-4 and J is TRBJ2-5; 9 bases are shared with TRBD1. This CDR3 contains 15 residues. V gave up 5 bases and J gave up 2 bases; unmatched junction bases: 6. The CDR3 region has the DNA TGTGCCAGCAGTCCCAGGACAGGGGAGCAAGAGACCCAGTACTTC. Encoded protein: CASSPRTGEQETQYF.

This clonotype was detected many times. The chain combines TRBV5-1 with TRBJ2-7, with D perhaps TRBD1 or TRBD2 (7 bases each). The CDR3 has 14 amino acids. With 4 bases removed from V and 3 bases from J, the gap between germline ends came to 14 bases. Looked up from germline, CDR1 is SGHRS and CDR2 is YFSETQ. CDR3 coding DNA: TGCGCCAGCAGCATCAGGGGGGGTTTCTACGAGCAGTACTTC. Translation gives CASSIRGGFYEQYF.

This clonotype was seen ten or more times. V gene TRBV7-8 combines with J gene TRBJ1-5; no reliable D call. The CDR3 is 16 amino acids. The germline gives CDR1 SGHVS, CDR2 FQNEAQ. The germline V and J ends were trimmed by 5 bases and 0 bases, with 14 bases remaining between them. The CDR3 coding sequence is TGTGCCAGCAGCCCGTTCACAGTGTATAGCAATCAGCCCCAGCATTTT. Amino acids: CASSPFTVYSNQPQHF.

The chain carries TRBV6-5 and TRBJ1-6; TRBD1 is a possible D gene (5 bases). CDR3 length: 15 residues. From germline, CDR1 is MNHEY and CDR2 SVGAGI. Trimming took off 4 bases at V and 10 bases at J, with 17 bases between the two ends. The CDR3 region is CASSSLRGSRSPLHF. The DNA for the CDR3 is TGTGCCAGCAGTTCCTTGCGGGGGTCGAGATCACCCCTCCACTTT.